These T cell receptor beta chains were read from a single sample in a study of stem cell transplantation in POMP-related autoinflammatory disease. Repertoires were generated with immunoSEQ multiplex PCR, while TCRdb's copy carries only in-frame clones and drops some. The data contain thousands of clones, 88% of them singletons. Sequencing was performed on CD8+ T cells from PBMCs, taken after stem cell transplantation. The receptors originated from a human patient with POMP-related autoinflammation and immune dysregulation (PRAID). Some T cells may be the graft donor's. The CDR3 runs from the conserved cysteine through the conserved F or W. D genes are given only for firm matches. Not all rows give a size; the values are once, few, many and, for expanded clones, a class.

v_gene	j_gene	d_gene	abundance	CDR3aa	CDR3nt
TRBV6-1	TRBJ2-3	.	.	CASSERIGGGSTDTQYF	TGTGCCAGCAGTGAAAGGATAGGGGGGGGCTCCACAGATACGCAGTATTTT
TRBV6-5	TRBJ1-2	.	.	CASSYSQGNYGYTF	TGTGCCAGCAGTTACTCGCAGGGAAACTATGGCTACACCTTC
TRBV4-1	TRBJ2-3	.	once	CASSQEPPDTQYF	TGCGCCAGCAGCCAAGAACCGCCAGATACGCAGTATTTT
TRBV28	TRBJ1-5	.	.	CASEGDSNQPQHF	TGTGCCAGCGAGGGTGATAGCAATCAGCCCCAGCATTTT
TRBV7-9	TRBJ2-1	.	.	CASSSREKVAVYNEQFF	TGTGCCAGCAGCTCCCGTGAGAAGGTAGCGGTCTACAATGAGCAGTTCTTC
TRBV6-5	TRBJ1-5	.	.	CASSRDYPYQPQHF	TGTGCCAGCAGTAGGGACTATCCTTATCAGCCCCAGCATTTT
TRBV6-1	TRBJ2-7	.	.	CASSEGHLYEQYF	TGTGCCAGCAGTGAAGGGCATCTCTACGAGCAGTACTTC
TRBV6-1	TRBJ2-1	TRBD2	.	CASSEAFLAGGYNEQFF	TGTGCCAGCAGTGAAGCGTTTCTAGCGGGGGGATACAATGAGCAGTTCTTC
TRBV11-2	TRBJ2-7	TRBD1	once	CASSSGTGQGNYEQYF	TGTGCCAGCAGCTCCGGAACGGGACAGGGTAACTACGAGCAGTACTTC
TRBV7-9	TRBJ1-1	TRBD1	.	CASSLLGGNEAFF	TGTGCCAGCAGCTTACTAGGGGGCAATGAAGCTTTCTTT
TRBV29-1	TRBJ1-2	.	.	CSVVTSGGYTF	TGCAGCGTTGTTACATCGGGAGGCTACACCTTC
TRBV7-9	TRBJ2-5	.	.	CASSLEWSQETQYF	TGTGCCAGCAGCTTAGAGTGGTCCCAAGAGACCCAGTACTTC
TRBV6-5	TRBJ1-5	.	.	CASNAIQGSNQPQHF	TGTGCCAGCAATGCGATACAGGGTAGCAATCAGCCCCAGCATTTT
TRBV7-9	TRBJ2-7	.	.	CASSPLLSYEQYF	TGTGCCAGCAGCCCCCTCCTCTCCTACGAGCAGTACTTC
TRBV4-2	TRBJ2-3	TRBD2	.	CASSQDGTSVGPTDTQYF	TGTGCCAGCAGCCAAGATGGGACTAGCGTAGGACCCACAGATACGCAGTATTTT
TRBV27	TRBJ2-1	TRBD2	.	CASSFGLAGPGEQFF	TGTGCCAGCAGTTTTGGGCTAGCGGGGCCGGGCGAGCAGTTCTTC
TRBV5-5	TRBJ2-1	TRBD1	.	CASSFPGTGGREQFF	TGTGCCAGCAGCTTCCCGGGGACAGGGGGCCGTGAGCAGTTCTTC
TRBV30	TRBJ1-6	TRBD1	once	CAWSGGQGNSPLHF	TGTGCCTGGTCTGGAGGACAGGGAAATTCACCCCTCCACTTT
TRBV5-1	TRBJ2-2	.	.	CASSLATANTGELFF	TGCGCCAGCAGCCTAGCGACGGCGAACACCGGGGAGCTGTTTTTT
TRBV7-9	TRBJ2-7	TRBD1	.	CASSWGARGPYEQYF	TGTGCCAGCAGCTGGGGGGCCAGGGGGCCCTACGAGCAGTACTTC
TRBV11-2	TRBJ2-2	.	.	CASSTRLEPDRAGELFF	TGTGCCAGCAGCACCCGGCTAGAGCCCGATAGGGCCGGGGAGCTGTTTTTT
TRBV4-1	TRBJ2-5	.	.	CASSQIATAETQYF	TGCGCCAGCAGCCAAATAGCCACCGCCGAGACCCAGTACTTC
TRBV13	TRBJ2-1	.	.	CASSLASLSYNEQFF	TGTGCCAGCAGCTTAGCTAGCCTTTCCTACAATGAGCAGTTCTTC
TRBV27	TRBJ1-1	TRBD1	once	CASSLSQGSGTEAFF	TGTGCCAGCAGTTTATCACAGGGGTCGGGGACTGAAGCTTTCTTT
TRBV19	TRBJ1-2	.	.	CASSIHLGGTYGYTF	TGTGCCAGTAGTATCCATTTGGGCGGCACCTATGGCTACACCTTC
TRBV3-1/TRBV3-2	TRBJ1-3	.	.	CASSQDSLSSGNTIYF	TGTGCCAGCAGCCAAGATTCCCTGAGCTCTGGAAACACCATATATTTT
TRBV19	TRBJ2-2	.	.	CASSPGHNTGELFF	TGTGCCAGTAGTCCAGGACACAACACCGGGGAGCTGTTTTTT
TRBV28	TRBJ1-6	.	once	CASSAPPETGIYPLHF	TGTGCCAGCAGTGCCCCGCCGGAGACCGGTATTTACCCCCTCCACTTT